Following are 16 T cell receptor beta chains from one sample sequenced in a study of blood T cell repertoires in COVID-19. Only in-frame clones appear in the TCRdb table, and some are missing; sequencing was by immunoSEQ multiplex PCR. The sample records under 200,000 clones, roughly 78% being singletons. Sequenced: PBMCs or T cells enriched from blood (not recorded which). These receptors all stem from a woman aged 70-85 years in a cohort exposed to, infected with or recovered from COVID-19 (not recorded which).

Worth noting for this clone: One end of the junction does not line up with germline, which may come from a read error. The chain joins TRBV9 to TRBJ1-2, with TRBD1 as a possible D gene (6 bases). Germline values: CDR1 SGDLS, CDR2 YYNGEE. The CDR3 runs 12 residues. Here the CDR3 reads CASSAQLGTSSF. CDR3 bases: TGTGCCAGCAGCGCCCAGTTGGGGACATCAAGCTTC.

The CDR3 protein is CASSLGLASTDTQYF. The DNA for the CDR3 is TGCGCCAGCAGCTTGGGACTAGCTAGCACAGATACGCAGTATTTT. This sequence joins TRBV5-1 and TRBJ2-3; 7 positions match TRBD2. Trimming at V came to 0 bases and at J to 0 bases, leaving 1 base not matched to a gene. Germline V gives CDR1 SGHRS, CDR2 YFSETQ. The CDR3 totals 15 residues.

The rearrangement links TRBV3-1 (or the pseudogene TRBV3-2) to TRBJ1-1; D ambiguous. The V end lost 1 base, the J end lost 2 bases, and 5 bases lay between the germline ends. Germline V CDR1 and CDR2: LGHDT, YNNKEL (reference sequence). The CDR3 totals 13 residues. CDR3 bases: TGTGCCAGCAGCCAAGGTTATAACACTGAAGCTTTCTTT. Protein sequence: CASSQGYNTEAFF.

CDR3 sequence reads: CASSPTRPGRYETQYF. CDR3 DNA sequence: TGTGCCAGCAGCCCTACCCGGCCAGGGCGGTACGAGACCCAGTACTTC. The gene calls are TRBV5-5 and TRBJ2-5; D might be TRBD1 (5 bases). There are 16 residues in the CDR3. Per the germline V gene, CDR1 is SGHKS and CDR2 is YYEKEE (reference sequence). The V end was cut by 4 bases, the J end by 5 bases, with 21 bases between.

This chain joins TRBV10-3 and TRBJ1-4; a weak D match, TRBD1 (5 bases). This CDR3 is built from 13 residues. The V gene's germline CDR1 is ENHRY and CDR2 SYGVKD. V was cut by 11 bases and J by 7 bases, with 17 bases left in between. The CDR3 sequence: CASRQGAGEKLFF. The CDR3, as DNA: TGTGCCTCCCGGCAGGGAGCGGGTGAAAAACTGTTTTTT.

This clone was detected once. The chain uses TRBV5-6 and TRBJ2-5; D unclear. Looked up from germline, CDR1 is SGHDT and CDR2 is YYEEEE. The CDR3 sequence is 13 residues long. The V end was cut by 3 bases, the J end by 0 bases, with 6 bases between. The CDR3 is CASSSYDQETQYF. CDR3 nucleotides: TGTGCCAGCAGCTCCTATGACCAAGAGACCCAGTACTTC.

This clone turned up a few times. This rearrangement joins TRBV6-5 to TRBJ1-4, with 7 bases lining up with TRBD1. The CDR3 loop spans 14 amino acids. The germline CDR1 and CDR2 sequences are MNHEY and SVGAGI. V dropped 5 bases and J dropped 4; count of bases not matched to a gene: 4. This CDR3 reads CASSPTGINEKLFF. The CDR3 nucleotides read TGTGCCAGCAGTCCGACAGGGATTAATGAAAAACTGTTTTTT.

The rearrangement uses TRBV28 and TRBJ2-5; TRBD2 matches at 8 bases. CDR1 is MDHEN, CDR2 SYDVKM, per germline. This CDR3 spans 14 amino acids. With V trimmed by 2 bases and J by 5 bases, 4 bases remained unmatched. The CDR3: CASSLAGGVETQYF. DNA for the CDR3: TGTGCCAGCAGTTTAGCGGGAGGTGTGGAGACCCAGTACTTC.

The J gene is TRBJ2-2, the V gene TRBV5-1, with 9 positions matching TRBD1. The CDR3 contains 15 residues. J gave up 1 base and V 3 bases, and 1 base lay outside the gene matches. The germline V gene encodes CDR1 SGHRS and CDR2 YFSETQ. The CDR3 DNA reads as TGCGCCAGCAGCTCGGGACAGGGGAACACCGGGGAGCTGTTTTTT. As protein: CASSSGQGNTGELFF.

This chain connects TRBV30 to TRBJ2-7; D ambiguous. V was shortened by 2 bases and J by 3 bases, with 5 bases between the two germline ends. Germline lookup yields CDR1 GTSNPN and CDR2 SVGIG (reference sequence). This CDR3 is 11 amino acids long. The CDR3 here is CAWSLSYEQYF. CDR3 DNA sequence: TGTGCCTGGAGTTTGAGCTACGAGCAGTACTTC.

On this clone: Its ends do not fully match the called genes, so a read error is possible. The J gene is TRBJ2-5, the V gene TRBV7-7; D perhaps matches TRBD2 (7 bases). Germline CDR1 SSHAT, CDR2 FNYEAQ (reference sequence). There are 15 residues in the CDR3. The CDR3 region is CASSRVGLGGETQYF. For the CDR3, the DNA is TGTGCTAGCAGCCGCGTAGGACTAGGGGGGGAGACCCAGTACTTC.

The chain couples TRBV28 to TRBJ2-3; 10 nucleotides align to TRBD1. This CDR3 contains 14 residues. J gave up 1 base and V 6 bases, and 1 base lay outside the gene matches. Germline assignment: CDR1 MDHEN and CDR2 SYDVKM. The chain's CDR3 is CASRGTGGTDTQYF. CDR3 DNA: TGTGCCAGCAGGGGGACAGGGGGCACAGATACGCAGTATTTT.

The rearrangement joins TRBV27 to TRBJ1-4, with a weak D call TRBD1 (5 bases). Germline V gives CDR1 MNHEY, CDR2 SMNVEV (reference sequence). The CDR3 totals 14 residues. V was clipped by 0 bases and J by 7 bases, with 9 bases between them. In DNA, the CDR3 is TGTGCCAGCAGTTTATCAGGGGCTGTTGAAAAACTGTTTTTT. It is translated as CASSLSGAVEKLFF. Supplemented by reference TRBV27 and TRBJ1-4, the full variable domain reads EAQVTQNPRYLITVTGKKLTVTCSQNMNHEYMSWYRQDPGLGLRQIYYSMNVEVTDKGDVPEGYKVSRKEKRNFPLILESPSPNQTSLYFCASSLSGAVEKLFFGSGTQLSVL.

CDR3 in DNA: TGTGCCAGCACCCCCGACAGGGGGACTTACAATGAGCAGTTCTTC. Translated, it gives CASTPDRGTYNEQFF. This chain connects TRBV2 to TRBJ2-1, with 9 nucleotides matching TRBD1. CDR3 length: 15 amino acids. Germline trimming cut 7 bases from V and 4 bases from J; bases unmatched to any gene: 8. Germline CDR1 is SNHLY and CDR2 is FYNNEI.

The J gene is TRBJ2-3, the V gene TRBV10-3, with a weak D call TRBD1 (6 bases). Between the trimmed V and J ends, which lost 8 bases and 4 bases, there was a span of 16 bases. The CDR3 sequence is 14 residues long. Per the germline V gene, CDR1 is ENHRY and CDR2 is SYGVKD. The CDR3 loop is CAIQDSAGPDTQYF. DNA of the CDR3: TGTGCCATCCAGGACAGCGCCGGGCCAGATACGCAGTATTTT.

This chain uses TRBV5-1 with TRBJ2-2; the match to TRBD2 covers 8 bases. V was clipped by 4 bases and J by 0 bases; unmatched bases: 5. The CDR3 length is 16 residues. CDR1 is SGHRS and CDR2 is YFSETQ in the germline V gene. The CDR3 bases are TGCGCCAGCAGCCCTTATAGCGGGGCGAACACCGGGGAGCTGTTTTTT. Translating it yields CASSPYSGANTGELFF.